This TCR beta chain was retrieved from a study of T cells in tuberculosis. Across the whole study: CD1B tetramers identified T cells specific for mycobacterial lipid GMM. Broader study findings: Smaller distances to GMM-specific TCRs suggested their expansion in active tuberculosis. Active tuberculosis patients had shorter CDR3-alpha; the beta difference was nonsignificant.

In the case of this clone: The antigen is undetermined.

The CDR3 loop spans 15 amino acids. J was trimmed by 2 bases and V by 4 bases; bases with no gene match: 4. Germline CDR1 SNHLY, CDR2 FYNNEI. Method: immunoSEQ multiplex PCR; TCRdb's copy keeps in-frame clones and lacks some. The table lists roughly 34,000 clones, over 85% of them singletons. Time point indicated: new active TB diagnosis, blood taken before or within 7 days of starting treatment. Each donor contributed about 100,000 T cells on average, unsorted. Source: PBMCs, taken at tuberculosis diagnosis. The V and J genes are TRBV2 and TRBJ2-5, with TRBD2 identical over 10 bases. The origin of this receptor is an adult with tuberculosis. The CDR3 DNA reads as TGTGCCAGCAGTGCATTAGCGGGGGGTCAAGAGACCCAGTACTTC. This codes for CASSALAGGQETQYF.